The source of this TCR beta chain is a study of cytomegalovirus exposure and HLA in healthy donors. The study, taken as a whole, reports: Later on, a genetic analysis was performed. It linked a missense variant in DCLRE1C with V- and J-gene trimming of TCR beta.

About this clone itself: What it binds is not known.

V was cut by 6 bases and J by 0 bases, with 4 bases left in between. CDR3 size: 12 residues. From germline, CDR1 is SGHVS and CDR2 FQNEAQ. Primers: 60 Vbeta forward and 13 Jbeta reverse. Generated by immunoSEQ multiplex PCR, the TCRdb table keeps only in-frame clones and is missing some. In the table there are around 33,000 clones, over 90% of which are singletons. This sequence was found in a woman aged 18-29 years in good health and CMV-seronegative. The chain combines TRBV7-8 with TRBJ2-3, with D unclear. The sample comprised PBMCs. The CDR3 loop reads CASRESTDTQYF. In DNA form, the CDR3 reads TGTGCCAGCAGGGAGAGCACAGATACGCAGTATTTT.